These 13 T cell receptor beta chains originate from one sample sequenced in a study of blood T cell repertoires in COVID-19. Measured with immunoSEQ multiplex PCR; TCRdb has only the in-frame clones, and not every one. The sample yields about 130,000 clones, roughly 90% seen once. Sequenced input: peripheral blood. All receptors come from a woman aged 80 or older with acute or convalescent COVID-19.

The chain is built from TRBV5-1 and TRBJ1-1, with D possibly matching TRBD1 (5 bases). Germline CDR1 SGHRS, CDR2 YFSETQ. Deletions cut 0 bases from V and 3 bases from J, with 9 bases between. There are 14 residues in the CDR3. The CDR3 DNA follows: TGCGCCAGCAGCTTGGGCAGGGTTGACACTGAAGCTTTCTTT. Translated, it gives CASSLGRVDTEAFF.

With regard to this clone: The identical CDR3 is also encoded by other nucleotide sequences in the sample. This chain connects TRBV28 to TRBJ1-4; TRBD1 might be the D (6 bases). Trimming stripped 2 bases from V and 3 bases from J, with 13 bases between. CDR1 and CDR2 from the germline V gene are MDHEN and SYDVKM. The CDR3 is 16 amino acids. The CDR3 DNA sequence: TGTGCCAGCAGTTTACCACAGGGAGCGGCTAATGAAAAACTGTTTTTT. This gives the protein CASSLPQGAANEKLFF.

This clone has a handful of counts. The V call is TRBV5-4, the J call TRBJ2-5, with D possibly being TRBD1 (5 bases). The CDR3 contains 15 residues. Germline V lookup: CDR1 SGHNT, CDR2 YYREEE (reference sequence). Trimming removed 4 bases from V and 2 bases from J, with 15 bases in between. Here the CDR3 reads CASSPSTDTQETQYF. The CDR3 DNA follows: TGTGCCAGCAGCCCTTCGACGGACACACAAGAGACCCAGTACTTC.

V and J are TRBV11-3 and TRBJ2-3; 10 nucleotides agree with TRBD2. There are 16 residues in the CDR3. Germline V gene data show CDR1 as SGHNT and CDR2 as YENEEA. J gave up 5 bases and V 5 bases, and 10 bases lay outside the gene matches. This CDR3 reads CASSGSTSGNQDTQYF. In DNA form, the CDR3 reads TGTGCCAGCAGCGGCAGTACTAGCGGGAACCAAGATACGCAGTATTTT.

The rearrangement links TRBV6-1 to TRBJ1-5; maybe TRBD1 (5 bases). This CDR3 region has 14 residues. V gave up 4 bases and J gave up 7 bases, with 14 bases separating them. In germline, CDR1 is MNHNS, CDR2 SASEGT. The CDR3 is CASSGARQGQPQHF. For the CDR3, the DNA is TGTGCCAGCAGTGGAGCTAGGCAGGGACAGCCCCAGCATTTT.

The CDR3 sequence: CASSRTSENIQYF. The CDR3 nucleotides are TGTGCCAGTAGTCGGACTAGCGAGAACATTCAGTACTTC. This rearrangement joins TRBV19 to TRBJ2-4; 9 bases fit TRBD2. The CDR3 contains 13 residues. V dropped 5 bases and J dropped 7; count of bases not matched to a gene: 3. Germline lookup yields CDR1 LNHDA and CDR2 SQIVND (reference sequence).

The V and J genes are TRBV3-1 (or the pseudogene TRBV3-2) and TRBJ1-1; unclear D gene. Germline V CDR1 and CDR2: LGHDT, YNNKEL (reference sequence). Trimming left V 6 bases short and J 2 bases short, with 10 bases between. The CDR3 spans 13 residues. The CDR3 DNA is TGTGCCAGCAGTCAGTTGGTAAACACTGAAGCTTTCTTT. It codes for CASSQLVNTEAFF.

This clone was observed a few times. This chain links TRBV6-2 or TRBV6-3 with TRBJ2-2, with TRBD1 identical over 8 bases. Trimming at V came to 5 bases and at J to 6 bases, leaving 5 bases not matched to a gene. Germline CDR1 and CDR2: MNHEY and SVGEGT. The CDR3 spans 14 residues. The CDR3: CASSRTGWAGELFF. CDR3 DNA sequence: TGTGCCAGCAGTCGGACAGGGTGGGCCGGGGAGCTGTTTTTT.

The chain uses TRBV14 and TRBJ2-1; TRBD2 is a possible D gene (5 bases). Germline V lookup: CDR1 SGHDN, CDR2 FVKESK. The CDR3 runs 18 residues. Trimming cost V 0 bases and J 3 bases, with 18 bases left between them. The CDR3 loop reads CASSQDQIGDWDYNEQFF. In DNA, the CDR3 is TGTGCCAGCAGCCAAGATCAGATCGGGGATTGGGACTACAATGAGCAGTTCTTC.

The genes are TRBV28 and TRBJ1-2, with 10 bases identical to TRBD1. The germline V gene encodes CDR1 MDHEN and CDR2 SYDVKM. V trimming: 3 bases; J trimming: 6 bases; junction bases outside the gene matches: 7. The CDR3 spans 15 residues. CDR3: CASSFPWTGGHGYTF. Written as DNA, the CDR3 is TGTGCCAGCAGTTTTCCCTGGACAGGGGGGCATGGCTACACCTTC.

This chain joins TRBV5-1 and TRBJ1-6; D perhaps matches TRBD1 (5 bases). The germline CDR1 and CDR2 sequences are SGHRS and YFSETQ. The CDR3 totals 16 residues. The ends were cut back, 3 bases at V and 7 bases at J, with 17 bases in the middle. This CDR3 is CASSSQSGLENSPLHF. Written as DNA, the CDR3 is TGCGCCAGCAGCTCACAATCGGGACTCGAGAATTCACCCCTCCACTTT.

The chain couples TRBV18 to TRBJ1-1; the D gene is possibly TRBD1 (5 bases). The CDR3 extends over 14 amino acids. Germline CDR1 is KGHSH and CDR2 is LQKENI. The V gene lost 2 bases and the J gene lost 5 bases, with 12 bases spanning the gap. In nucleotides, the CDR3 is TGTGCCAGCTCACCAGACGGGGGGGGGACTGAAGCTTTCTTT. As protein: CASSPDGGGTEAFF.

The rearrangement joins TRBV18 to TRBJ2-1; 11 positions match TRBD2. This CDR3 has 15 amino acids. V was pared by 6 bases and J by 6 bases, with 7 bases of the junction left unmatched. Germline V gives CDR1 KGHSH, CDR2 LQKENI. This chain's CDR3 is CASSQPSGGTNEQFF. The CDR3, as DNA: TGTGCCAGCTCCCAGCCTAGCGGGGGGACCAATGAGCAGTTCTTC.